One TCR beta chain is described in this entry. This clone was counted only a few times. The antigen this receptor binds is unknown. Per-base qualities were not stored, and no clone one base away is much larger. The data belong to a study of CD8+ T cells in alopecia areata (dated by TCRdb to the late 2010s). Regarding the complete study: The treated patients, all with moderate-to-severe alopecia areata, were enrolled in an open-label pilot trial of oral tofacitinib given at 5 to 10 mg twice daily. Tofacitinib was given for 6 to 18 months, followed by 6 months of follow-up off drug to assess delayed response and recurrence. The study used high-throughput TCRbeta sequencing to examine T cell clonal expansion in alopecia areata, in both the C3H/HeJ mouse model and human patients. Scalp tissue and sorted CD4+ and CD8+ peripheral blood T cells from patchy and totalis/universalis alopecia areata patients and from healthy controls were covered by human TCRbeta sequencing. Biopsies were taken from tofacitinib-treated patients at baseline and at 4 and 24 weeks of treatment, and a later scalp biopsy was taken in several of the tofacitinib-treated patients. Scalp clonality was compared among normal scalp (n=4), patchy alopecia areata scalp (n=8), and alopecia totalis/universalis scalp (n=8). RNA was obtained with the PAXgene miRNA kit for fixed scalp, the miRNeasy kit for PBMCs, and the RNeasy kit for mouse skin. TCRbeta CDR3 regions were amplified by immunoSEQ multiplex PCR with 35 Vbeta forward and 13 Jbeta reverse primers.

Interpreted using the paper, the time point label stands for: baseline before oral tofacitinib. Peripheral blood and lesional scalp punch biopsies were obtained from patients with alopecia areata. PBMCs were isolated by density centrifugation and stained for CD3, CD4 and CD8, after which CD4+ and CD8+ T cells were sorted on a FACSAria. Libraries were made using the immunoSEQ multiplex PCR assay. RNA was extracted from all samples and reverse transcribed into cDNA, which served as template for TCR sequencing. First-strand cDNA was synthesized with SuperScript III using a 2:1 mix of oligo-dT and random hexamers. A synthetic immune receptor repertoire was used to gauge amplification bias, and whatever bias remained was removed computationally. The study's processing was this. Raw reads were preprocessed for error removal, and CDR3 was defined according to IMGT conventions as running from the conserved cysteine to phenylalanine. Clonality was computed by normalizing Shannon entropy by log2 of the number of productive unique TCRs and subtracting the result from 1. Whether each scalp clone was CD4 or CD8 was inferred by checking scalp TCRbeta sequences against the CD4 and CD8 repertoires from sorted blood. Imported from immuneACCESS, the table was reduced by TCRdb to in-frame sequences with V and J called. These copies leave out some clones; in studies compared against another copy, an unresolved V gene accounts for under half, and the cause of the remainder is not known. From that table come the V and J calls and clone size; the DNA was used to work out D and trimming. Within this sample are some 210,000 clones, with 57% of them counted one time only. 0.45% of the sample lies in the top ten.

CDR1 and CDR2 are drawn from the germline V gene (reference sequence): SGHKS, YYEKEE. Compared with germline, V lacks 0 bases and J lacks 4 bases; bases without a gene match: 9. From the cysteine through the phenylalanine, the CDR3 covers 16 amino acids. The retained sequence is limited to the CDR3, 48 bases, with the frame set at the first base. Study-level results and caveats: Lesional scalp, especially in alopecia totalis/universalis, showed higher clonality and more expanded CD8+ clones than normal scalp, suggesting antigenic drive. Unlike mouse skin, which is dominated by gammadelta T cells, normal human skin has resident alphabeta T cells that are also sequenced, and this complicates analysis of the scalp TCR repertoire. Shared TCR sequences between patients were less evident than in mice, which may be partly attributable to HLA diversity in the patient population.

This TCR was recovered from a human donor with alopecia areata. The specimen comprised CD4+ T cells sorted from blood, sampled at week 0. The sequence joins TRBV5-5 to TRBJ1-2; 7 nucleotides in the junction match TRBD1. The DNA sequence reads TGTGCCAGCAGCTTGGTAGGGACAGCAACCGCCTATGGCTACACCTTC. Its protein reads: CASSLVGTATAYGYTF. Supplemented by the reference TRBV5-5 and TRBJ1-2 proteins around the CDR3, the complete variable domain is DAGVTQSPTHLIKTRGQQVTLRCSPISGHKSVSWYQQVLGQGPQFIFQYYEKEERGRGNFPDRFSARQFPNYSSELNVNALLLGDSALYLCASSLVGTATAYGYTFGSGTRLTVV.